This TCR beta chain comes out of a study of blood T cell repertoires in COVID-19 (dated by TCRdb to about 2020). Context from the whole study: Collaborator samples came from the United States, Italy and Spain and covered acute and convalescent phases of COVID-19. The material from the prospective study consisted of cDNA or gDNA derived from T cells, B-cell-depleted T cells, or PBMCs. Subjects who had been exposed to COVID-19, were actively infected with it, or had recovered from it provided the deeply sampled blood TCRbeta repertoires that made up the dataset. The repertoires were released in a freely available public database meant as a resource for research on the immune response to SARS-CoV-2. Samples were obtained from the ongoing ImmuneRACE study (first 160 participants) and from some 1,200 subjects provided by 6 global collaborators. Nearly every sample came with metadata listing a de-identified subject ID, COVID-19 status, age in years and sex. HLA class I and class II types, where available, came from metadata supplied by the sample provider rather than from assay-based typing. What the research found in general, with its limitations: The amount of clinical and demographic metadata varied by source and participant and was provided uncurated.

On this clone: Its antigen remains unidentified. Nothing much larger sits one base from this clone, and base qualities are not available.

The collaborating institutions used their own protocols to collect whole blood in K2EDTA tubes. For TCRbeta analysis, collaborator samples were shipped as frozen whole blood, as isolated PBMCs, or as DNA extracted from either sample type. TCRbeta CDR3 regions were amplified from genomic DNA by means of the immunoSEQ Assay, a bias-controlled multiplex PCR. The authors' pipeline ran thus. The number of nucleated cells in each sample was estimated from the amplification of reference gene primers within the assay. To quantify the absolute abundance of each unique TCRbeta CDR3 rearrangement, sequence reads were collapsed and filtered. Productive Simpson clonality was computed per sample as the square root of Simpson's diversity index over productive rearrangements. The source is immuneACCESS, and TCRdb retained only in-frame sequences with V and J called. Part of the clones is not carried over; for the studies checked, unresolved V genes explain less than half of this, and the remainder is unexplained. The DNA was the basis for D and trimming; V, J and clone size are from that table. For this sample there are roughly 150,000 clones; roughly 87% appear just once. Of the sample, around 5% falls within the top ten clones.

This sequence originates from a human donor in a cohort sampled during active COVID-19. Material for sequencing was peripheral blood.

The CDR3 amino acid sequence is: CASSPDRAAAFF. The nucleotides are TGTGCCAGCAGTCCGGACAGGGCTGCGGCTTTCTTT. The chain was built from TRBV27 and TRBJ1-1; a stretch of 8 junction bases matches TRBD1. V is trimmed back by 5 bases and J by 11 bases, and the junction contains 7 bases that no gene match accounts for. Its CDR3 holds 12 amino acids, cysteine through phenylalanine. The retained sequence is limited to the CDR3, 36 bases, with the frame set at the first base. The germline V gene (reference sequence) yields MNHEY for CDR1 and SMNVEV for CDR2.